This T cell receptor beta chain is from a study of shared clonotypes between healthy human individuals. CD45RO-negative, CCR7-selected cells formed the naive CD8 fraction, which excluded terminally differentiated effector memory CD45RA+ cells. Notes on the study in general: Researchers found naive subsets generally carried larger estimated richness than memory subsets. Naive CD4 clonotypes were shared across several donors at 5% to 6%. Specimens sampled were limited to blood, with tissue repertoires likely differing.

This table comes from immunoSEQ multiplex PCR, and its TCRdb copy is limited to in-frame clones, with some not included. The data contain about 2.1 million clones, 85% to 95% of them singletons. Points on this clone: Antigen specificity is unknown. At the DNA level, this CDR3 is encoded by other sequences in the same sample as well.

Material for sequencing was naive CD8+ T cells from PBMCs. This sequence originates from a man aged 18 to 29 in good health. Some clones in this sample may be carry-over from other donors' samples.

The CDR3 loop is CASSSNTEAFF. Written as DNA, the CDR3 is TGTGCCAGCAGCTCCAACACTGAAGCTTTCTTT. V gene TRBV27 combines with J gene TRBJ1-1, with unresolved D. Germline V gene lookup returns CDR1 MNHEY and CDR2 SMNVEV (reference sequence). V was clipped by 6 bases and J by 2 bases, with 4 bases between them. This CDR3 comprises 11 residues.